This paragraph covers one T cell receptor beta chain sequence. What antigen it recognizes has not been identified. No much larger clonotype is one base removed from it; base qualities were not supplied. CDR1 and CDR2 are read off the germline V gene as MNHNS and SASEGT. Including the terminal cysteine and phenylalanine, the CDR3 comprises 16 residues. Of all the DNA, just the CDR3 is kept, 48 bases in frame from base 1. V is clipped by 1 base and J by 4 bases, and the sequence between their germline boundaries is 16 bases long. The entry originates in a study of blood T cell repertoires in COVID-19 (dated by TCRdb to the early 2020s). Study-wide context: Samples from collaborators originated in the United States, Italy and Spain and spanned both the acute and convalescent phases of COVID-19. Deeply sampled blood TCRbeta repertoires from subjects exposed to, actively infected with, or recovered from COVID-19 were included in the dataset. The repertoires were made available in a free public database intended to serve as a resource for research on the immune response to SARS-CoV-2. Samples came from the ongoing ImmuneRACE study (first 160 participants) plus 1,254 subjects from 6 global collaborators. The prospective study material was composed of cDNA or gDNA derived from T cells, B-cell-depleted T cells, or PBMCs. Where available, HLA class I and class II types were obtained from metadata supplied by the sample provider rather than from assay-based typing. The sample metadata nearly always contained a de-identified subject ID, COVID-19 status, age in years and sex.

Enrolling through a virtual design, the prospective study's participants ranged in age from roughly 18 to 100 years and lived across roughly 24 United States geographic areas. To assign participants to cohorts, the prospective study relied on clinical history that participants themselves reported in a screening survey and a study questionnaire. In the prospective study, whole blood, serum and a nasopharyngeal or oropharyngeal swab were collected from each participant by mobile phlebotomists. Participants in the prospective study had the option to provide additional blood draws and questionnaires over a roughly 2-month period. Before DNA extraction, prospective study blood samples were shipped either frozen or at room temperature. The immunoSEQ Assay, a bias-controlled multiplex PCR, was used to amplify TCRbeta CDR3 regions from genomic DNA. The authors' pipeline ran thus. The number of nucleated cells in each sample was estimated by amplification of reference gene primers within the assay. To quantify the absolute abundance of each unique TCRbeta CDR3 rearrangement, sequence reads were collapsed and filtered. Productive Simpson clonality was computed per sample as the square root of Simpson's diversity index over productive rearrangements. This immuneACCESS table, as held by TCRdb, lists in-frame sequences with V and J called but not all clones. Of the missing ones, under half trace to an unresolved V gene in checked studies; the others have no known cause. That table furnishes V, J and clone size, whereas the DNA furnished D and trimming. The sample table lists some 250,000 clones, approximately 83% of them with a count of one. The ten largest clones take up about 3.3% of the sample.

On the study overall, not on this receptor specifically: The amount of clinical and demographic metadata varied by source and participant and was provided uncurated.

This clonotype originated in a middle-aged woman with acute COVID-19. This chain joins TRBV6-1 to TRBJ1-2; the D gene assignment is ambiguous. The specimen sequenced was PBMCs or T cells enriched from blood (not recorded which). The nucleotides are TGTGCCAGCAGTGAAGTGCAGTCTTTCGTTCTCTATGGCTACACCTTC. It translates to CASSEVQSFVLYGYTF.